A selection of T cell receptor beta chains follows, all from one sample in a study of PD-L1 blockade in urothelial cancer. Sequencing used immunoSEQ multiplex PCR; TCRdb keeps in-frame clones, though not all of them. The data hold about 22,000 clones, with roughly 89% observed a single time. This specimen consisted of PBMCs, obtained around atezolizumab (anti-PD-L1) treatment. These receptors were collected from a woman aged 55-70 years with urothelial cancer. The CDR3 runs from the conserved cysteine through the conserved F or W. Each record gives: CDR3 DNA, CDR3 protein, clone size, J gene, CDR3 length, V gene, D gene. A D gene is named only where the DNA matches it firmly. Clone size is stated in some rows and not others, as once, few, many or a class when expanded.

CDR3nt: TGCGCCAGCAGCTTGGCGGCTAGCGGGAGCCCCGAGCAGTTCTTC
CDR3aa: CASSLAASGSPEQFF
abundance: .
j_gene: TRBJ2-1
len: 15
v_gene: TRBV5-1
d_gene: TRBD2

CDR3nt: TGTGCCAGCAGCGTAGGCCCTCTAGCGAACGCAGATACGCAGTATTTT
CDR3aa: CASSVGPLANADTQYF
abundance: .
j_gene: TRBJ2-3
len: 16
v_gene: TRBV9
d_gene: .

CDR3nt: TGTGCCAGCCGAAAGGGAGACAGGGCCCGGCCAGATACGCAGTATTTT
CDR3aa: CASRKGDRARPDTQYF
abundance: .
j_gene: TRBJ2-3
len: 16
v_gene: TRBV28
d_gene: TRBD1

CDR3nt: TGTGCCAGCAGCTTTGTGGACAGGGGCTCCTACGAGCAGTACTTC
CDR3aa: CASSFVDRGSYEQYF
abundance: .
j_gene: TRBJ2-7
len: 15
v_gene: TRBV7-9
d_gene: TRBD1

CDR3nt: TGTGCCAGCAGTCTCCTAGCGGGAGCCTACGAGCAGTACTTC
CDR3aa: CASSLLAGAYEQYF
abundance: .
j_gene: TRBJ2-7
len: 14
v_gene: TRBV6-5
d_gene: TRBD2

CDR3nt: TGCGCCAGCAGCTTGTCCAGGGGGATTAATGAAAAACTGTTTTTT
CDR3aa: CASSLSRGINEKLFF
abundance: .
j_gene: TRBJ1-4
len: 15
v_gene: TRBV5-1
d_gene: TRBD1

CDR3nt: TGTGCCAGCAGCTTAGTGGGACTAGCGGGGGGGCTCACAGATACGCAGTATTTT
CDR3aa: CASSLVGLAGGLTDTQYF
abundance: .
j_gene: TRBJ2-3
len: 18
v_gene: TRBV7-2
d_gene: TRBD2

CDR3nt: TGTGCCAGCAGTGCCCCGGGCGGGGATCCCTTCTACGAGCAGTACTTC
CDR3aa: CASSAPGGDPFYEQYF
abundance: .
j_gene: TRBJ2-7
len: 16
v_gene: TRBV2
d_gene: .

CDR3nt: TGTGCCAGCAACCCGCCCGCCACATGGTCGAACACTGAAGCTTTCTTT
CDR3aa: CASNPPATWSNTEAFF
abundance: .
j_gene: TRBJ1-1
len: 16
v_gene: TRBV21-1
d_gene: .

CDR3nt: TGTGCCAGCAGCTTCAGGAACATTCAGTACTTC
CDR3aa: CASSFRNIQYF
abundance: .
j_gene: TRBJ2-4
len: 11
v_gene: TRBV5-6
d_gene: .

CDR3nt: TGTGCCAGCAGCGGAGGGGGAGACTATGGCTACACCTTC
CDR3aa: CASSGGGDYGYTF
abundance: .
j_gene: TRBJ1-2
len: 13
v_gene: TRBV9
d_gene: .

CDR3nt: TGCGCCAGCGGCGATCCGGGACAGGGATCCAATGAGCAGTTCTTC
CDR3aa: CASGDPGQGSNEQFF
abundance: .
j_gene: TRBJ2-1
len: 15
v_gene: TRBV10-1
d_gene: TRBD1

CDR3nt: TGTGCCAGCAGCTTTAGGGCGGGGGCAGAGACCCAGTACTTC
CDR3aa: CASSFRAGAETQYF
abundance: .
j_gene: TRBJ2-5
len: 14
v_gene: TRBV5-4
d_gene: .

CDR3nt: TGTGCCAGCAGTGAATCACGGTACAATCAGCCCCAGCATTTT
CDR3aa: CASSESRYNQPQHF
abundance: .
j_gene: TRBJ1-5
len: 14
v_gene: TRBV6-1
d_gene: .

CDR3nt: TGTGCCAGCAGGGAGGACCGGGTAGTAAATGGAGCTTTCTTT
CDR3aa: CASREDRVVNGAFF
abundance: .
j_gene: TRBJ1-1
len: 14
v_gene: TRBV2
d_gene: .

CDR3nt: TGTGCCAGCTCACCAGTCCGGGACAGGGATAATTCACCCCTCCACTTT
CDR3aa: CASSPVRDRDNSPLHF
abundance: .
j_gene: TRBJ1-6
len: 16
v_gene: TRBV18
d_gene: TRBD1

CDR3nt: TGTGCCAGCAGCTTTGAAGGGGCGCGCGGCTACACCTTC
CDR3aa: CASSFEGARGYTF
abundance: few
j_gene: TRBJ1-2
len: 13
v_gene: TRBV7-9
d_gene: .

CDR3nt: TGTGCCAGCGGTATGAGGAGGACAGGGCGAGGAGAGACCCAGTACTTC
CDR3aa: CASGMRRTGRGETQYF
abundance: .
j_gene: TRBJ2-5
len: 16
v_gene: TRBV27
d_gene: TRBD1

CDR3nt: TGTGCCAGCAACCCGGGGGACAGGGTCGAGCAGTACTTC
CDR3aa: CASNPGDRVEQYF
abundance: .
j_gene: TRBJ2-7
len: 13
v_gene: TRBV28
d_gene: TRBD1

CDR3nt: TGTGCCAGCAGCCGCCGACAGGGGGCTGAAAAACTGTTTTTT
CDR3aa: CASSRRQGAEKLFF
abundance: .
j_gene: TRBJ1-4
len: 14
v_gene: TRBV7-2
d_gene: TRBD1

CDR3nt: TGTGCCAGCAGCTTTAACAGGGATCGGGCTTTCTTT
CDR3aa: CASSFNRDRAFF
abundance: .
j_gene: TRBJ1-1
len: 12
v_gene: TRBV13
d_gene: .

CDR3nt: TGTGCCAGTACCCTGCAGGGGGTGTACAACTATGGCTACACCTTC
CDR3aa: CASTLQGVYNYGYTF
abundance: few
j_gene: TRBJ1-2
len: 15
v_gene: TRBV19
d_gene: TRBD1

CDR3nt: TGTGCCAGCTCACCAAACGGAGTATCTGGCACAGATACGCAGTATTTT
CDR3aa: CASSPNGVSGTDTQYF
abundance: .
j_gene: TRBJ2-3
len: 16
v_gene: TRBV18
d_gene: .

CDR3nt: TGTGCCAGCAGTAGCGGGGTCCAAGAGACCCAGTACTTC
CDR3aa: CASSSGVQETQYF
abundance: once
j_gene: TRBJ2-5
len: 13
v_gene: TRBV11-2
d_gene: TRBD2

CDR3nt: TGTGCCAGCAGTGATTGGGCGGGAGGGCCTTACGAGCAGTACTTC
CDR3aa: CASSDWAGGPYEQYF
abundance: .
j_gene: TRBJ2-7
len: 15
v_gene: TRBV2
d_gene: TRBD2

CDR3nt: TGTGCCAGCAGCTTAGGCAGGTCGTTGATGGAAGATCAGCCCCAGCATTTT
CDR3aa: CASSLGRSLMEDQPQHF
abundance: .
j_gene: TRBJ1-5
len: 17
v_gene: TRBV7-2
d_gene: .

CDR3nt: TGTGCCAGCAGCGGGACAGGGAATCAGCCCCAGCATTTT
CDR3aa: CASSGTGNQPQHF
abundance: .
j_gene: TRBJ1-5
len: 13
v_gene: TRBV6-5
d_gene: TRBD1

CDR3nt: TGCAGCGTCATGGGACTAGCGGAACATGAGCAGTTCTTC
CDR3aa: CSVMGLAEHEQFF
abundance: .
j_gene: TRBJ2-1
len: 13
v_gene: TRBV29-1
d_gene: TRBD2

CDR3nt: TGTGCGTCGACGGGGGACAGACGTACCGGGGAGCTGTTTTTT
CDR3aa: CASTGDRRTGELFF
abundance: .
j_gene: TRBJ2-2
len: 14
v_gene: TRBV19
d_gene: .

CDR3nt: TGTGCCACCGGGGCGGGGTACACAGATACGCAGTATTTT
CDR3aa: CATGAGYTDTQYF
abundance: .
j_gene: TRBJ2-3
len: 13
v_gene: TRBV15
d_gene: .

CDR3nt: TGTGCCAGCAGTTTACGTTTCGGGGGGGCCTACGAGCAGTACTTC
CDR3aa: CASSLRFGGAYEQYF
abundance: .
j_gene: TRBJ2-7
len: 15
v_gene: TRBV27
d_gene: TRBD2

CDR3nt: TGCGCCAGCAGCTTTACAGGGGGGGAAGCTTTCTTT
CDR3aa: CASSFTGGEAFF
abundance: .
j_gene: TRBJ1-1
len: 12
v_gene: TRBV5-1
d_gene: TRBD1

CDR3nt: TGTGCCAGTAGTACCCGGACAGGGCCGAACACCGGGGAGCTGTTTTTT
CDR3aa: CASSTRTGPNTGELFF
abundance: .
j_gene: TRBJ2-2
len: 16
v_gene: TRBV19
d_gene: TRBD1

CDR3nt: TGTGCCAGTAGTACACTAGCTACCTCCTACGAGCAGTACTTC
CDR3aa: CASSTLATSYEQYF
abundance: .
j_gene: TRBJ2-7
len: 14
v_gene: TRBV19
d_gene: .

CDR3nt: TGTGCCACCAGCGGACAACTTGAAGAGACCCAGTACTTC
CDR3aa: CATSGQLEETQYF
abundance: .
j_gene: TRBJ2-5
len: 13
v_gene: TRBV15
d_gene: .

CDR3nt: TGTGCCAGCAGCCTCGGACAGGGGGTGATTTTATTCTATGGCTACACCTTC
CDR3aa: CASSLGQGVILFYGYTF
abundance: once
j_gene: TRBJ1-2
len: 17
v_gene: TRBV5-6
d_gene: TRBD1

CDR3nt: TGTGCCAGCAGACGACTAGCTAGTCCGGAGCAGTTCTTC
CDR3aa: CASRRLASPEQFF
abundance: .
j_gene: TRBJ2-1
len: 13
v_gene: TRBV28
d_gene: TRBD2

CDR3nt: TGTGCCAGCAGCCAGGACCTAGGGGATGAGCAGTTCTTC
CDR3aa: CASSQDLGDEQFF
abundance: .
j_gene: TRBJ2-1
len: 13
v_gene: TRBV11-2
d_gene: .

CDR3nt: TGCGCCAGCAGCCAAGACGGCGGGAGTCGATCAGATACGCAGTATTTT
CDR3aa: CASSQDGGSRSDTQYF
abundance: .
j_gene: TRBJ2-3
len: 16
v_gene: TRBV4-1
d_gene: TRBD2

CDR3nt: TGTGCCAGCAGCGCCCCGGGACTAGTCGGGGGTGAAACCGGGGAGCTGTTTTTT
CDR3aa: CASSAPGLVGGETGELFF
abundance: .
j_gene: TRBJ2-2
len: 18
v_gene: TRBV7-2
d_gene: TRBD2

CDR3nt: TGTGCCAGCAGTGAAGCGGCCAGGGGGAATCAGCCCCAGCATTTT
CDR3aa: CASSEAARGNQPQHF
abundance: .
j_gene: TRBJ1-5
len: 15
v_gene: TRBV2
d_gene: TRBD1

CDR3nt: TGTGCCAGCACCTCTAATCGTCGGGTTTCACCCCTCCACTTT
CDR3aa: CASTSNRRVSPLHF
abundance: once
j_gene: TRBJ1-6
len: 14
v_gene: TRBV27
d_gene: .

CDR3nt: TGTGCCAGCAGTTTGTACAACCTTCCCGGGACAGGGGGAACAGATACGCAGTATTTT
CDR3aa: CASSLYNLPGTGGTDTQYF
abundance: .
j_gene: TRBJ2-3
len: 19
v_gene: TRBV28
d_gene: TRBD1

CDR3nt: TGTGCCAGCAGCTCAACATGGACAGGGGTCCCGGCGTTC
CDR3aa: CASSSTWTGVPAF
abundance: .
j_gene: TRBJ2-7
len: 13
v_gene: TRBV7-9
d_gene: TRBD1

CDR3nt: TGTGCCAGCAGCCATTTCCCAACCTACGAGCAGTACTTC
CDR3aa: CASSHFPTYEQYF
abundance: .
j_gene: TRBJ2-7
len: 13
v_gene: TRBV2
d_gene: .

CDR3nt: TGTGCCAGCAGCTTATTTTCAAGCACAGATACGCAGTATTTT
CDR3aa: CASSLFSSTDTQYF
abundance: .
j_gene: TRBJ2-3
len: 14
v_gene: TRBV5-5
d_gene: .

CDR3nt: TGCGCCAGCAGCCAAGGGGGCAGGATATCCGCAGATACGCAGTATTTT
CDR3aa: CASSQGGRISADTQYF
abundance: .
j_gene: TRBJ2-3
len: 16
v_gene: TRBV4-3
d_gene: .

CDR3nt: TGTGCCAGCAGCTTGGGGCAGGGGATGAGGAATCAGCCCCAGCATTTT
CDR3aa: CASSLGQGMRNQPQHF
abundance: .
j_gene: TRBJ1-5
len: 16
v_gene: TRBV5-5
d_gene: .

CDR3nt: TGTGCCAGCGGTGATAAGCTTGACTACGAGCAGTACTTC
CDR3aa: CASGDKLDYEQYF
abundance: .
j_gene: TRBJ2-7
len: 13
v_gene: TRBV28
d_gene: .